Following are 15 T cell receptor beta chains from one sample sequenced in a study of cytomegalovirus exposure and HLA in healthy donors. With 60 Vbeta and 13 Jbeta primers, the PCR was carried out. Using immunoSEQ multiplex PCR, the repertoire was profiled, and TCRdb retains in-frame clones only, with some absent. Of about 150,000 clones listed, about 85% are singletons. Sequencing was done on a sample of PBMCs. The receptors shown here come from a man aged 25 to 40 in good health and CMV-seropositive.

The V call is TRBV28, the J call TRBJ1-5; 7 nucleotides line up with TRBD1. V dropped 2 bases and J dropped 7; count of bases not matched to a gene: 11. The V gene's germline CDR1 is MDHEN and CDR2 SYDVKM. This CDR3 spans 16 amino acids. This CDR3 reads CASSLQMGRGRQPQHF. CDR3 DNA: TGTGCCAGCAGTTTACAAATGGGTAGGGGGCGGCAGCCCCAGCATTTT.

This chain connects TRBV30 to TRBJ2-7; 9 bases line up with TRBD1. In germline, CDR1 is GTSNPN, CDR2 SVGIG (reference sequence). This CDR3 has 12 residues. V was clipped by 3 bases and J by 7 bases; unmatched bases: 4. The CDR3 DNA reads TGTGCCTGGAGCTGGGACAGGGTTGAGCAGTACTTC. Translation: CAWSWDRVEQYF. The variable domain in full, completed from reference TRBV30 and TRBJ2-7, reads SQTIHQWPATLVQPVGSPLSLECTVEGTSNPNLYWYRQAAGRGLQLLFYSVGIGQISSEVPQNLSASRPQDRQFILSSKKLLLSDSGFYLCAWSWDRVEQYFGPGTRLTVT.

V gene TRBV2 combines with J gene TRBJ1-1; D is perhaps TRBD1 (5 bases). The CDR3 has 19 amino acids. Germline values: CDR1 SNHLY, CDR2 FYNNEI. V shed 2 bases and J shed 5 bases, with 27 bases lying between them. In DNA form, the CDR3 reads TGTGCCAGCAGTGAAATCTCCACCGGCTGGGCAAAGGGGAGGACTGAAGCTTTCTTT. Its translation is CASSEISTGWAKGRTEAFF.

The chain carries TRBV9 and TRBJ2-1; 15 nucleotides align to TRBD2. V shed 2 bases, J shed 6 bases, and the junction held 6 bases outside the gene matches. The CDR3 covers 17 residues. Germline-derived CDR1 and CDR2 are SGDLS and YYNGEE. The CDR3: CASSVGTSGRSGNEQFF. CDR3 sequence (DNA): TGTGCCAGCAGCGTGGGGACTAGCGGGAGGTCGGGCAATGAGCAGTTCTTC.

The chain is built from TRBV15 and TRBJ2-1, with 8 positions matching TRBD2. Looked up from germline, CDR1 is LNHNV and CDR2 is YYDKDF (reference sequence). Trimming cost V 2 bases and J 2 bases; bases outside gene matches: 8. This CDR3 contains 17 residues. This chain's CDR3 is CATSRLPREGAYNEQFF. The CDR3 coding sequence is TGTGCCACCAGCAGACTTCCCCGGGAGGGGGCCTACAATGAGCAGTTCTTC. The variable domain in full, completed from reference TRBV15 and TRBJ2-1, reads DAMVIQNPRYQVTQFGKPVTLSCSQTLNHNVMYWYQQKSSQAPKLLFHYYDKDFNNEADTPDNFQSRRPNTSFCFLDIRSPGLGDTAMYLCATSRLPREGAYNEQFFGPGTRLTVL.

The chain is built from TRBV2 and TRBJ1-2, with a possible D match to TRBD1 (6 bases). This CDR3 has 15 amino acids. CDR1 is SNHLY, CDR2 FYNNEI, per germline. Trimming left V 3 bases short and J 6 bases short, with 17 bases between. The CDR3, as DNA: TGTGCCAGCAGTGATAGCCAGGGGCGGGCCAATGGCTACACCTTC. Amino acids: CASSDSQGRANGYTF.

The chain is built from TRBV6-6 and TRBJ1-1; D might be TRBD1 (6 bases). The CDR3 is 15 amino acids. Germline V lookup: CDR1 MNHNY, CDR2 SVGAGI (reference sequence). V dropped 0 bases and J dropped 4 bases, with 12 bases sitting between them. CDR3 in DNA: TGTGCCAGCAGTTACTCGGGGGGGCCATTCACTGAAGCTTTCTTT. Amino acids: CASSYSGGPFTEAFF.

The V call is TRBV19, the J call TRBJ2-3; TRBD2 matches at 9 bases. The CDR3 has 23 amino acids. Germline V gives CDR1 LNHDA, CDR2 SQIVND (reference sequence). Trimming at V came to 3 bases and at J to 0 bases, leaving 25 bases not matched to a gene. CDR3 in amino acids: CASSMGRAGGNEREAPSTDTQYF. CDR3 bases: TGTGCCAGTAGTATGGGTCGGGCGGGAGGGAATGAAAGGGAGGCTCCTAGCACAGATACGCAGTATTTT.

V gene TRBV11-2 combines with J gene TRBJ2-7; 7 positions match TRBD1. The CDR3 totals 15 residues. Germline V gives CDR1 SGHAT, CDR2 FQNNGV. V gave up 4 bases and J gave up 0 bases; unmatched junction bases: 6. CDR3 amino acids: CASSSDRWSSYEQYF. The DNA of the CDR3 is TGTGCCAGCAGCTCGGACAGGTGGAGCTCCTACGAGCAGTACTTC.

This rearrangement joins TRBV11-2 to TRBJ2-7; tentatively, D is TRBD1 (6 bases). This CDR3 comprises 14 residues. Germline values: CDR1 SGHAT, CDR2 FQNNGV. V lost 3 bases and J lost 6, with 15 bases in between. CDR3 sequence: CASSFQVGAGEQYF. CDR3 nucleotide sequence: TGTGCCAGCAGCTTTCAAGTGGGGGCCGGCGAGCAGTACTTC.

This chain connects TRBV5-5 to TRBJ2-7; TRBD1 matches at 9 bases. This CDR3 region has 15 residues. From germline, CDR1 is SGHKS and CDR2 YYEKEE (reference sequence). Trimming cost V 4 bases and J 5 bases; bases outside gene matches: 10. DNA for the CDR3: TGTGCCAGCAGCCTGGAGGGACAGGGTTGGCACGAGCAGTACTTC. Its translation is CASSLEGQGWHEQYF.

V gene TRBV19 combines with J gene TRBJ2-7; 9 bases are shared with TRBD1. V lost 8 bases and J lost 2; bases outside the gene matches: 7. CDR1 is LNHDA and CDR2 is SQIVND in the germline V gene (reference sequence). The CDR3 extends over 14 amino acids. CDR3 residues: CASHGTGSPYEQYF. In nucleotides, the CDR3 is TGTGCCAGTCACGGGACAGGGTCTCCCTACGAGCAGTACTTC.

This chain connects TRBV11-3 to TRBJ2-3; TRBD1 might be the D (6 bases). V was trimmed by 5 bases and J by 2 bases, leaving 14 bases between them. Germline V gene lookup returns CDR1 SGHNT and CDR2 YENEEA. The CDR3 loop spans 15 amino acids. The CDR3 sequence is CASSRGGVYTDTQYF. The CDR3 DNA reads TGTGCCAGCAGCCGAGGGGGAGTGTACACAGATACGCAGTATTTT.

The chain couples TRBV7-9 to TRBJ2-5; D is unclear. Germline CDR1 and CDR2: SEHNR and FQNEAQ (reference sequence). V dropped 3 bases and J dropped 2 bases, with 4 bases sitting between them. The CDR3 consists of 12 residues. The CDR3 region is CASSFLQETQYF. The CDR3 region has the DNA TGTGCCAGCAGCTTTCTTCAAGAGACCCAGTACTTC.

The chain recombines TRBV7-2 with TRBJ1-2; D is unresolved. This CDR3 is 13 amino acids long. Trimming shortened V by 0 bases and J by 3 bases, and 5 bases separated the two germline ends. Germline V lookup: CDR1 SGHTA, CDR2 FQGNSA. The DNA of the CDR3 is TGTGCCAGCAGCTTAGCCACATACTATGGCTACACCTTC. This translates into CASSLATYYGYTF.